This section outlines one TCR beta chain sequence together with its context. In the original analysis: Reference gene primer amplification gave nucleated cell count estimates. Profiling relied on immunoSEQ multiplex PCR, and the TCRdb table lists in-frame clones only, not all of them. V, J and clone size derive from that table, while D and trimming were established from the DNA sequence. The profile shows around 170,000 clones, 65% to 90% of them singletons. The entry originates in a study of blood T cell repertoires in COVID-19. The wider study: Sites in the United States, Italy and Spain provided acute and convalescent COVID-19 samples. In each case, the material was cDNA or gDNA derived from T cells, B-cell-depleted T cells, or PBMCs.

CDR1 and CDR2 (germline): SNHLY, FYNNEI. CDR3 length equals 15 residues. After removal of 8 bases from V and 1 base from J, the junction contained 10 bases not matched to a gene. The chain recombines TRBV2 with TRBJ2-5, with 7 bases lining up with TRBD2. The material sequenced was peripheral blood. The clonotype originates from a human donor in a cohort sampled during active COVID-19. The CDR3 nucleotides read TGTGCCAGCGGGAGGGCCGGTCTCGGCCAAGAGACCCAGTACTTC. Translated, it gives CASGRAGLGQETQYF.